These 21 T cell receptor beta chains originate from one sample sequenced in a study of cytomegalovirus exposure and HLA in healthy donors. Researchers ran the PCR with 60 Vbeta and 13 Jbeta primers. The data were produced by immunoSEQ multiplex PCR, yet TCRdb's version contains in-frame clones alone and is incomplete. The sample lists fewer than 150,000 clones; roughly 70% were seen once. The sequenced material came from PBMCs. The receptors were sampled from a middle-aged man in good health and CMV-seronegative.

The chain couples TRBV30 to TRBJ2-1, with unresolved D. Germline assignment: CDR1 GTSNPN and CDR2 SVGIG (reference sequence). V was shortened by 3 bases and J by 0 bases, with 6 bases between the two germline ends. The CDR3 covers 13 residues. The CDR3 loop reads CAWRIISYNEQFF. The CDR3 DNA reads as TGTGCCTGGAGAATAATCTCCTACAATGAGCAGTTCTTC.

This chain joins TRBV19 and TRBJ1-4; no reliable D call. CDR1 and CDR2 from the germline V gene are LNHDA and SQIVND (reference sequence). CDR3 length: 13 amino acids. V lost 9 bases, J lost 4 bases, and 12 bases lay in between. CDR3 bases: TGTGCCAGCTCGCCGGGAATTAATGAAAAACTGTTTTTT. Protein product: CASSPGINEKLFF.

This rearrangement joins TRBV28 to TRBJ2-7, with TRBD2 identical over 10 bases. Per germline, CDR1 MDHEN and CDR2 SYDVKM. The V segment lost 6 bases and the J segment 5 bases; nucleotides outside the gene matches: 16. The CDR3 is 17 amino acids. The CDR3 loop reads CASSLAAASGRIDEQYF. In DNA form, the CDR3 reads TGTGCCAGCAGCCTAGCCGCCGCTAGCGGGAGAATCGACGAGCAGTACTTC.

The chain recombines TRBV7-2 with TRBJ2-7, with TRBD1 matching over 9 bases. Germline V gene data show CDR1 as SGHTA and CDR2 as FQGNSA. This CDR3 spans 14 amino acids. V was pared by 5 bases and J by 5 bases, with 7 bases of the junction left unmatched. The CDR3: CASSAGQGRHEQYF. DNA of the CDR3: TGTGCCAGCAGCGCCGGACAGGGGAGGCACGAGCAGTACTTC.

The gene calls are TRBV9 and TRBJ2-1, with D possibly being TRBD1 (5 bases). The CDR3 is 12 amino acids. Germline CDR1 is SGDLS and CDR2 is YYNGEE. V was pared by 3 bases and J by 8 bases, with 9 bases between. In DNA form, the CDR3 reads TGTGCCAGCAGCGAGGCACAGGATGAGCAGTTCTTC. Its translation is CASSEAQDEQFF.

The gene calls are TRBV19 and TRBJ1-2; perhaps TRBD1 as D (6 bases). The V gene's germline CDR1 is LNHDA and CDR2 SQIVND (reference sequence). V dropped 6 bases and J dropped 2 bases, with 13 bases sitting between them. The CDR3 contains 14 residues. CDR3 DNA: TGTGCCAGTAGAATACAGGGAGGGAACTATGGCTACACCTTC. Translating gives CASRIQGGNYGYTF.

The chain is built from TRBV4-3 and TRBJ2-1, with TRBD2 matching 12 bases. The CDR3 is 15 amino acids. CDR1 and CDR2 (germline): LGHNA, YSLEER. V lost 0 bases, J lost 8 bases, and 2 bases stayed unmatched. The CDR3 DNA sequence: TGCGCCAGCAGCCAAGAGACTAGCGGGGGCCATGAGCAGTTCTTC. The encoded protein is CASSQETSGGHEQFF.

The chain combines TRBV14 with TRBJ1-1, with a possible D match to TRBD1 (6 bases). CDR3 length: 16 residues. The ends were cut back, 7 bases at V and 3 bases at J, with 21 bases in the middle. CDR1 is SGHDN and CDR2 is FVKESK in the germline V gene. CDR3 region: CASTSSGRGDYTEAFF. The CDR3 nucleotides are TGTGCCAGCACCTCTTCGGGCAGGGGTGACTACACTGAAGCTTTCTTT.

Turning to this clone: The sample holds other DNA sequences that translate to the same CDR3. The chain employs TRBV7-3 and TRBJ1-1; perhaps TRBD1 as D (6 bases). Trimming cost V 5 bases and J 11 bases, with 21 bases left between them. CDR1 SGHTA and CDR2 FQGTGA come from the germline V gene. This CDR3 is built from 14 residues. CDR3 DNA: TGTGCCAGCAGCCCCGGACAGAGACCATCCGAGGCTTTCTTT. Protein: CASSPGQRPSEAFF.

V usage is TRBV7-9 and J usage is TRBJ2-5; 9 nucleotides match TRBD1. CDR1 is SEHNR, CDR2 FQNEAQ, per germline (reference sequence). This CDR3 spans 13 amino acids. J lost 6 bases, V lost 11 bases, and 10 bases had no gene match. The CDR3 loop is CAGARDRVKTQYF. CDR3 nucleotides: TGTGCCGGGGCAAGGGACAGGGTGAAGACCCAGTACTTC.

The chain combines TRBV5-1 with TRBJ1-1; 9 nucleotides line up with TRBD1. The CDR3 runs 14 residues. J lost 5 bases, V lost 3 bases, and 5 bases had no gene match. Germline V gene lookup returns CDR1 SGHRS and CDR2 YFSETQ. CDR3 in amino acids: CASSWGQGMTEAFF. CDR3 in DNA: TGCGCCAGCAGCTGGGGACAGGGCATGACTGAAGCTTTCTTT.

V and J are TRBV11-1 and TRBJ2-5, with 8 bases matching TRBD1. After removal of 6 bases from V and 5 bases from J, the junction contained 8 bases not matched to a gene. The CDR3 has 14 amino acids. Per germline, CDR1 SGHAT and CDR2 FQDESV (reference sequence). Written as DNA, the CDR3 is TGTGCCAGCAGTCGACAGGGGACCCAGGAGACCCAGTACTTC. The encoded protein is CASSRQGTQETQYF.

This clone was detected a few times. The chain uses TRBV4-3 and TRBJ1-5; possible D gene TRBD1, 6 bases. Germline V CDR1 and CDR2: LGHNA, YSLEER. The CDR3 has 18 amino acids. V lost 3 bases and J lost 5, with 23 bases in between. The chain's CDR3 is CASSQAYRGGREDQPQHF. For the CDR3, the DNA is TGCGCCAGCAGCCAGGCTTACCGCGGGGGGCGCGAGGATCAGCCCCAGCATTTT.

The chain employs TRBV4-1 and TRBJ2-7; D is unclear. Germline V gene lookup returns CDR1 MGHRA and CDR2 YSYEKL. V lost 2 bases and J 2 bases, leaving 22 bases between the germline ends. There are 18 residues in the CDR3. CDR3 region: CASSQPAFRDSPTYEQYF. As DNA, the CDR3 is TGCGCCAGCAGCCAACCAGCCTTCCGAGACTCACCTACCTACGAGCAGTACTTC.

V gene TRBV10-3 combines with J gene TRBJ1-5; maybe TRBD1 (5 bases). V was clipped by 11 bases and J by 6 bases, with 17 bases between them. The CDR3 is 13 residues long. Germline V gives CDR1 ENHRY, CDR2 SYGVKD. This CDR3 is CAASPQGGQPQHF. The CDR3 coding sequence is TGTGCCGCCTCTCCCCAGGGAGGTCAGCCCCAGCATTTT.

This clone has only a few counts. V is TRBV23-1 and J is TRBJ1-2; unclear D gene. TRBV23-1 is designated an ORF whose function remains uncertain. V was trimmed by 4 bases and J by 3 bases, leaving 12 bases between them. The CDR3 spans 14 residues. This chain's CDR3 is CASSLLVEDYGYTF. As DNA, the CDR3 is TGCGCCAGCAGTCTGTTGGTGGAGGACTATGGCTACACCTTC.

The V gene is TRBV7-2, the J gene TRBJ2-3; D possibly corresponds to TRBD1 (5 bases). Trimming shortened V by 5 bases and J by 5 bases, and 8 bases separated the two germline ends. The V gene's germline CDR1 is SGHTA and CDR2 FQGNSA. This CDR3 has 12 residues. The chain's CDR3 is CASSETVDTQYF. CDR3 sequence (DNA): TGTGCCAGCAGCGAGACAGTAGATACGCAGTATTTT.

The rearrangement uses TRBV5-4 and TRBJ1-1; TRBD1 is a possible D gene (5 bases). The V end was cut by 4 bases, the J end by 1 base, with 11 bases between. The CDR3 loop spans 14 amino acids. Looked up from germline, CDR1 is SGHNT and CDR2 is YYREEE (reference sequence). The DNA of the CDR3 is TGTGCCAGCAGCCCCCCGACAGCGAACACTGAAGCTTTCTTT. Its protein product is CASSPPTANTEAFF.

CDR3 in amino acids: CASSPRRDSPLHF. The DNA for the CDR3 is TGTGCCAGCAGCCCCCGTAGAGATTCACCCCTCCACTTT. The chain uses TRBV9 and TRBJ1-6; D unclear. This CDR3 is 13 amino acids long. The germline gives CDR1 SGDLS, CDR2 YYNGEE. V gave up 4 bases and J gave up 8 bases, with 10 bases separating them. Based on the CDR3 plus reference TRBV9 and TRBJ1-6, the full variable domain is DSGVTQTPKHLITATGQRVTLRCSPRSGDLSVYWYQQSLDQGLQFLIQYYNGEERAKGNILERFSAQQFPDLHSELNLSSLELGDSALYFCASSPRRDSPLHFGNGTRLTVT.

The chain couples TRBV11-2 to TRBJ1-1; D gene unclear. This CDR3 contains 16 residues. Trimming took off 4 bases at V and 5 bases at J, with 20 bases between the two ends. Per germline, CDR1 SGHAT and CDR2 FQNNGV. The CDR3 nucleotides are TGTGCCAGCAGCTGGCCCAAGGACCGGGAGGGTACTGAAGCTTTCTTT. Translating it yields CASSWPKDREGTEAFF.

The chain carries TRBV19 and TRBJ1-2; D possibly corresponds to TRBD1 (6 bases). Germline values: CDR1 LNHDA, CDR2 SQIVND (reference sequence). V was cut by 5 bases and J by 4 bases, with 14 bases left in between. CDR3 length: 14 residues. CDR3 amino acids: CASSRTADLYGYTF. The CDR3 nucleotides read TGTGCCAGTAGTCGGACAGCGGACCTCTATGGCTACACCTTC.